A single sample gave rise to the 19 T cell receptor beta chains below, sequenced in a study of T cells in Graves' hyperthyroidism and ophthalmopathy. There were TCR beta CDR3 regions amplified from RNA transcripts. First-round RT-PCR with HTBI primers amplified the TCR CDR3 region. TCRdb passed the multiplex PCR reads through MiXCR, listing each CDR3 protein once. The table lists 530,000 or so distinct CDR3 sequences, 24% of them singletons. Sequencing was performed on blood. The receptor source for this set is a young woman with Graves' ophthalmopathy.

This clonotype was recorded at least ten times. V is TRBV5-1 and J is TRBJ1-1; 7 positions match TRBD1. The CDR3 contains 14 residues. Germline loops: CDR1 SGHRS, CDR2 YFSETQ. Trimming took 4 bases from V and 2 from J; bases not matched to a gene: 5. In DNA form, the CDR3 reads TGCGCCAGCAGCGACGGGACAGTTAACACTGAAGCTTTCTTT. Translation: CASSDGTVNTEAFF.

This chain connects TRBV20-1 to TRBJ2-5; possibly TRBD2 for D (5 bases). CDR3 length: 14 residues. Trimming took off 0 bases at V and 3 bases at J, with 11 bases between the two ends. Per the germline V gene, CDR1 is DFQATT and CDR2 is SNEGSKA (reference sequence). For the CDR3, the DNA is TGCAGTGCTAGAGATCTGCCCGGGAAAGAGACCCAGTACTTC. It encodes CSARDLPGKETQYF.

The chain has TRBV20-1 and TRBJ2-6; TRBD1 agrees at 9 bases. Germline CDR1 and CDR2: DFQATT and SNEGSKA (reference sequence). Germline trimming cut 0 bases from V and 1 base from J; bases unmatched to any gene: 7. The CDR3 has 18 residues. As DNA, the CDR3 is TGCAGTGCTAGAGATCCGGGACAGGGAAGGTCTGGGGCCAACGTCCTGACTTTC. Protein product: CSARDPGQGRSGANVLTF.

This clonotype has ten or more counts. The chain combines TRBV15 with TRBJ1-3; D call uncertain. Germline V gene sequence: CDR1 LNHNV, CDR2 YYDKDF (reference sequence). V was clipped by 5 bases and J by 4 bases, with 12 bases between them. The CDR3 loop spans 14 amino acids. CDR3 DNA sequence: TGTGCCACCAGCCCGACGATAGGCGGAAACACCATATATTTT. Its translation: CATSPTIGGNTIYF.

This clonotype has ten or more counts. The chain carries TRBV2 and TRBJ1-3; D remains ambiguous. CDR3 size: 15 residues. V was shortened by 8 bases and J by 0 bases, with 14 bases between the two germline ends. Germline V lookup: CDR1 SNHLY, CDR2 FYNNEI. The CDR3 protein is CASFGLGPSGNTIYF. The DNA of the CDR3 is TGTGCCAGCTTTGGGCTGGGTCCCTCTGGAAACACCATATATTTT. The entire variable domain, with the rest obtained from reference TRBV2 and TRBJ1-3, is as follows: EPEVTQTPSHQVTQMGQEVILRCVPISNHLYFYWYRQILGQKVEFLVSFYNNEISEKSEIFDDQFSVERPDGSNFTLKIRSTKLEDSAMYFCASFGLGPSGNTIYFGEGSWLTVV.

The genes are TRBV4-1 and TRBJ1-2; TRBD1 matches at 7 bases. Trimming at V came to 1 base and at J to 4 bases, leaving 15 bases not matched to a gene. CDR3 length: 18 residues. The V gene's germline CDR1 is MGHRA and CDR2 YSYEKL. In nucleotides, the CDR3 is TGCGCCAGCAGCCAAGTAGAAGGGACAGCCATCCTCAGCTATGGCTACACCTTC. It translates to CASSQVEGTAILSYGYTF.

This clonotype was counted many times. The gene calls are TRBV18 and TRBJ1-2, with TRBD1 as a possible D gene (5 bases). The V end lost 1 base, the J end lost 7 bases, and 16 bases lay between the germline ends. The CDR3 totals 15 residues. Germline CDR1 is KGHSH and CDR2 is LQKENI. CDR3 in DNA: TGTGCCAGCTCACCACTGGACGGGACCTCAAGTGGCTACACCTTC. Protein: CASSPLDGTSSGYTF.

Ten or more counts support this clonotype. The chain employs TRBV18 and TRBJ1-1; TRBD1 is a possible D gene (5 bases). The CDR3 is 16 residues long. Germline values: CDR1 KGHSH, CDR2 LQKENI. Trimming cost V 0 bases and J 1 base, with 12 bases left between them. CDR3 region: CASSPPAWGGNTEAFF. CDR3 DNA sequence: TGTGCCAGCTCACCACCGGCGTGGGGGGGGAACACTGAAGCTTTCTTT.

This clonotype was detected many times. V and J are TRBV12-3 or TRBV12-4 and TRBJ1-3, with a weak D call TRBD1 (5 bases). V was clipped by 4 bases and J by 10 bases, with 14 bases between them. The CDR3 loop spans 13 amino acids. The CDR3 loop reads CASSWARGGTIYF. CDR3 nucleotide sequence: TGTGCCAGCAGTTGGGCACGTGGGGGGACCATATATTTT.

This clonotype was counted a few times. The rearrangement joins TRBV19 to TRBJ1-1; 8 nucleotides match TRBD1. The germline V gene has CDR1 LNHDA and CDR2 SQIVND (reference sequence). The length of the CDR3 is 14 residues. V lost 6 bases to trimming and J lost 5 bases; unmatched junction nucleotides: 8. CDR3: CASRDRTGWTEAFF. The CDR3 DNA sequence: TGTGCCAGTAGAGATCGGACAGGGTGGACTGAAGCTTTCTTT.

This clonotype was counted at least ten times. The chain carries TRBV18 and TRBJ2-5; the D gene is possibly TRBD2 (6 bases). The CDR3 totals 15 residues. Germline CDR1 is KGHSH and CDR2 is LQKENI. V lost 6 bases, J lost 0 bases, and 14 bases lay in between. Here the CDR3 reads CASSPPGLNQETQYF. As DNA, the CDR3 is TGTGCCAGCTCCCCTCCTGGACTAAACCAAGAGACCCAGTACTTC.

The sample holds a few counts of this clonotype. The chain uses TRBV20-1 and TRBJ1-1; unclear D gene. Germline assignment: CDR1 DFQATT and CDR2 SNEGSKA (reference sequence). The CDR3 is 13 residues long. Trimming pared 0 bases from V and 6 bases from J, leaving 11 bases between. CDR3 DNA sequence: TGCAGTGCTAGAGATAGATTCGAGGCTGAAGCTTTCTTT. Amino acid sequence: CSARDRFEAEAFF.

This clonotype was seen many times. This chain uses TRBV20-1 with TRBJ2-5, with 9 bases matching TRBD2. CDR1 is DFQATT, CDR2 SNEGSKA, per germline (reference sequence). CDR3 length equals 16 residues. The V and J ends lost 6 bases and 4 bases, in that order; junction bases with no gene match: 15. CDR3 in amino acids: CSAEYQGGGALETQYF. CDR3 coding DNA: TGCAGTGCGGAGTACCAGGGCGGGGGGGCCTTAGAGACCCAGTACTTC.

This clonotype was detected many times. A much larger clone is a single base away; this may be a read error. The rearrangement joins TRBV7-9 to TRBJ1-1, with unresolved D. V dropped 2 bases and J dropped 5 bases, with 3 bases sitting between them. Germline V CDR1 and CDR2: SEHNR, FQNEAQ (reference sequence). This CDR3 contains 11 residues. In DNA form, the CDR3 reads TGTGCCAGCAGCTTATGGACTGAAGCTTTCTTT. Its translation is CASSLWTEAFF.

V usage is TRBV5-4 and J usage is TRBJ1-2, with D unclear. V lost 7 bases and J lost 3, with 13 bases in between. The CDR3 totals 13 residues. Germline CDR1 and CDR2: SGHNT and YYREEE (reference sequence). The CDR3 DNA sequence: TGTGCCAGCTTCCAGGCCCCCTACTATGGCTACACCTTC. Its translation is CASFQAPYYGYTF.

This clonotype has at least ten counts. This chain connects TRBV11-2 to TRBJ2-5; 7 positions match TRBD1. The V segment lost 5 bases and the J segment 4 bases; nucleotides outside the gene matches: 10. The V gene's germline CDR1 is SGHAT and CDR2 FQNNGV. CDR3 length equals 15 residues. The CDR3: CASSRNRGAGETQYF. The CDR3 DNA reads as TGTGCCAGCAGCCGGAACAGGGGCGCAGGAGAGACCCAGTACTTC.

The table lists this clonotype with many counts. The V gene is TRBV7-9, the J gene TRBJ2-3; D uncertain. Looked up from germline, CDR1 is SEHNR and CDR2 is FQNEAQ (reference sequence). V lost 5 bases and J lost 0, with 9 bases in between. This CDR3 has 14 amino acids. The CDR3 DNA is TGTGCCAGCAGCCCCACGGAAAGCACAGATACGCAGTATTTT. Translation: CASSPTESTDTQYF.

The chain recombines TRBV6-1 with TRBJ1-2, with TRBD1 matching over 10 bases. V lost 5 bases, J lost 8 bases, and 8 bases stayed unmatched. Germline V gives CDR1 MNHNS, CDR2 SASEGT. The CDR3 runs 14 residues. CDR3: CASSPGQGVSGYTF. In DNA, the CDR3 is TGTGCCAGCAGTCCTGGACAGGGGGTATCAGGCTACACCTTC.

V and J are TRBV12-3 or TRBV12-4 and TRBJ1-2; D is possibly TRBD1 (6 bases). The V gene lost 6 bases and the J gene lost 4 bases, with 9 bases spanning the gap. The CDR3 spans 12 residues. The CDR3 region is CASRGGSYGYTF. CDR3 nucleotide sequence: TGTGCCAGCAGGGGGGGCAGCTATGGCTACACCTTC.